Below are 2 T cell receptor beta chains sequenced from a single sample in a study of cytomegalovirus exposure and HLA in healthy donors. Data came from immunoSEQ multiplex PCR; TCRdb stores just in-frame clones and leaves some out. Of around 70,000 clones listed, about 91% were seen once; the top ten hold about 3%. The sample comprised PBMCs. The receptor set was obtained from a man between 18 and 29 years old in good health and CMV-seronegative.

V and J are TRBV7-9 and TRBJ1-1; 7 bases agree with TRBD1. Germline CDR1 SEHNR, CDR2 FQNEAQ (reference sequence). The CDR3 is made up of 14 amino acids. V shed 6 bases and J 1 base; nucleotides not matched to a gene: 5. DNA of the CDR3: TGTGCCAGCAGACTAACAGGGGAGAACACTGAAGCTTTCTTT. It codes for CASRLTGENTEAFF.

V usage is TRBV5-4 and J usage is TRBJ2-7, with TRBD1 identical over 9 bases. V lost 2 bases and J lost 4; bases outside the gene matches: 4. The CDR3 sequence is 14 residues long. Germline V gene sequence: CDR1 SGHNT, CDR2 YYREEE (reference sequence). Written as DNA, the CDR3 is TGTGCCAGCAGCTTAGACAGGGGGAGTTACGAGCAGTACTTC. It translates to CASSLDRGSYEQYF.